A single sample gave rise to the 17 T cell receptor beta chains below, sequenced in a study of T cell responses to AZD1222 COVID-19 vaccine. Sequenced by immunoSEQ multiplex PCR; TCRdb stores in-frame clones only, minus some. Of about 140,000 clones detected, around nine tenths appear once; the ten largest clones hold under 4%. The material was peripheral blood, obtained on day 0 of AZD1222 vaccination. Source of these receptors: an adult in good health.

The chain recombines TRBV6-6 with TRBJ1-5; D gene uncertain. The CDR3 length is 15 residues. Germline loops: CDR1 MNHNY, CDR2 SVGAGI (reference sequence). V lost 4 bases and J 0 bases, leaving 10 bases between the germline ends. In DNA form, the CDR3 reads TGTGCCAGCAGTTCCCCGAGGCCTAGCAATCAGCCCCAGCATTTT. Its translation is CASSSPRPSNQPQHF.

The chain couples TRBV28 to TRBJ1-2, with 7 positions matching TRBD1. The CDR3 loop spans 13 amino acids. CDR1 is MDHEN, CDR2 SYDVKM, per germline. Losses at the gene ends were 6 bases for V and 8 bases for J; bases not matched to a gene: 9. The CDR3 nucleotides are TGTGCCAGCAGCCCAGGGGGGGCGAAGGGCTACACCTTC. Protein sequence: CASSPGGAKGYTF.

V gene TRBV5-4 combines with J gene TRBJ1-2, with unresolved D. V dropped 3 bases and J dropped 7 bases, with 13 bases sitting between them. The CDR3 is made up of 13 amino acids. Germline CDR1 reads SGHNT; CDR2 reads YYREEE (reference sequence). CDR3: CASSSELSGGYTF. In DNA, the CDR3 is TGTGCCAGCAGCTCCGAATTGTCCGGTGGCTACACCTTC. Using reference TRBV5-4 and TRBJ1-2 for the parts outside the CDR3, the full variable domain is ETGVTQSPTHLIKTRGQQVTLRCSSQSGHNTVSWYQQALGQGPQFIFQYYREEENGRGNFPPRFSGLQFPNYSSELNVNALELDDSALYLCASSSELSGGYTFGSGTRLTVV.

The rearrangement links TRBV3-1 (or the pseudogene TRBV3-2) to TRBJ1-2; D may be TRBD1 (5 bases). Germline CDR1 is LGHDT and CDR2 is YNNKEL (reference sequence). V was pared by 1 base and J by 6 bases, with 18 bases between. This CDR3 has 16 amino acids. The CDR3 DNA reads TGTGCCAGCAGCCAAGTCACTCCGGGACTGATAAATGGCTACACCTTC. Its protein product is CASSQVTPGLINGYTF.

The chain employs TRBV28 and TRBJ1-4; D not certain. Deletions cut 6 bases from V and 6 bases from J, with 17 bases between. Germline values: CDR1 MDHEN, CDR2 SYDVKM. There are 15 residues in the CDR3. CDR3 sequence reads: CASSSADRSDEKLFF. In DNA form, the CDR3 reads TGTGCCAGCAGCTCAGCGGACCGGTCCGATGAAAAACTGTTTTTT.

This sequence joins TRBV19 and TRBJ1-4; no reliable D call. The CDR3 covers 12 residues. The V and J ends lost 9 bases and 4 bases respectively, with 9 bases between them. CDR1 and CDR2 (germline): LNHDA, SQIVND (reference sequence). CDR3 residues: CASSLYNEKLFF. CDR3 DNA sequence: TGTGCCAGCTCTTTGTATAATGAAAAACTGTTTTTT. The full variable domain, with the rest looked up from reference TRBV19 and TRBJ1-4, is DGGITQSPKYLFRKEGQNVTLSCEQNLNHDAMYWYRQDPGQGLRLIYYSQIVNDFQKGDIAEGYSVSREKKESFPLTVTSAQKNPTAFYLCASSLYNEKLFFGSGTQLSVL.

The chain has TRBV29-1 and TRBJ1-2; 7 bases align to TRBD1. The CDR3 runs to 13 residues. V was clipped by 6 bases and J by 2 bases; unmatched bases: 6. Germline CDR1 reads SQVTM; CDR2 reads ANQGSEA. CDR3 amino acids: CSVGTDFNYGYTF. In DNA form, the CDR3 reads TGCAGCGTCGGGACAGACTTCAACTATGGCTACACCTTC.

The J gene is TRBJ2-1, the V gene TRBV6-4; no clear D. Trimming stripped 3 bases from V and 7 bases from J, with 13 bases between. The CDR3 totals 14 residues. Germline assignment: CDR1 MRHNA and CDR2 SNTAGT. Here the CDR3 DNA reads TGTGCCAGCAGTGAAGTGACCGGTACGAATGAGCAGTTCTTC. Protein product: CASSEVTGTNEQFF.

V gene TRBV19 combines with J gene TRBJ1-6; D uncertain. The CDR3 has 14 amino acids. V shed 6 bases and J shed 0 bases, with 6 bases lying between them. Per the germline V gene, CDR1 is LNHDA and CDR2 is SQIVND (reference sequence). CDR3 residues: CASSLSSYNSPLHF. The CDR3 DNA is TGTGCCAGTAGCCTAAGCTCCTATAATTCACCCCTCCACTTT.

The chain employs TRBV5-1 and TRBJ1-1; D remains ambiguous. CDR1 and CDR2 (germline): SGHRS, YFSETQ. V was trimmed by 0 bases and J by 2 bases, leaving 11 bases between them. This CDR3 has 15 residues. The CDR3 loop is CASSLVTRGNTEAFF. The CDR3, as DNA: TGCGCCAGCAGCTTGGTAACCCGCGGTAACACTGAAGCTTTCTTT.

J is TRBJ1-3 and V is TRBV3-1 (or the pseudogene TRBV3-2); no definite D call. This CDR3 is 16 amino acids long. The germline CDR1 and CDR2 sequences are LGHDT and YNNKEL (reference sequence). Trimming stripped 0 bases from V and 2 bases from J, with 11 bases between. CDR3 region: CASSQDIGGTGNTIYF. CDR3 DNA: TGTGCCAGCAGCCAAGATATCGGAGGAACTGGAAACACCATATATTTT.

V and J are TRBV19 and TRBJ2-3; a possible D gene is TRBD2 (6 bases). The length of the CDR3 is 14 residues. Trimming shortened V by 5 bases and J by 0 bases, and 9 bases separated the two germline ends. CDR1 and CDR2 from the germline V gene are LNHDA and SQIVND (reference sequence). CDR3 amino acids: CASSVSGSTDTQYF. CDR3 nucleotides: TGTGCCAGTAGTGTCAGCGGGAGCACAGATACGCAGTATTTT.

This chain uses TRBV7-6 with TRBJ1-1; D gene uncertain. CDR3 size: 15 residues. Trimming pared 4 bases from V and 1 base from J, leaving 13 bases between. CDR1 and CDR2 (germline): SGHVS, FNYEAQ. The CDR3 DNA reads TGTGCCAGCAGCTCTCACCCAGGCCCGAACACTGAAGCTTTCTTT. Translated: CASSSHPGPNTEAFF.

The V and J genes are TRBV5-1 and TRBJ2-7; D perhaps matches TRBD2 (5 bases). Germline V gives CDR1 SGHRS, CDR2 YFSETQ. This CDR3 has 12 amino acids. V shed 0 bases and J shed 6 bases, with 7 bases lying between them. The CDR3 coding sequence is TGCGCCAGCAGCTTGGTTGGAGGCGAGCAGTACTTC. Translating gives CASSLVGGEQYF.

In this sample, this clone turned up once. Here the CDR3 DNA reads TGTGCCTGGACCGGAGGGCAGGGCTGGGAGCAGTTCTTC. As protein: CAWTGGQGWEQFF. The V and J genes are TRBV30 and TRBJ2-1, with D possibly TRBD2 on 6 matching bases. In germline, CDR1 is GTSNPN, CDR2 SVGIG (reference sequence). The CDR3 contains 13 residues. Between the trimmed V and J ends, which lost 4 bases and 10 bases, there was a span of 17 bases.

Here the CDR3 DNA reads TGTGCCAGCAGCCGAGGGGGGCGAAGAACAGGAGGCGAGCAGTACTTC. The encoded protein is CASSRGGRRTGGEQYF. This chain connects TRBV5-4 to TRBJ2-7; D is perhaps TRBD1 or TRBD2 (6 bases each). CDR1 and CDR2 from the germline V gene are SGHNT and YYREEE (reference sequence). This CDR3 region has 16 residues. Trimming cost V 4 bases and J 6 bases, with 23 bases left between them.

The count of this clone is one. The gene calls are TRBV5-1 and TRBJ2-7, with 8 bases fitting TRBD2. The germline V gene has CDR1 SGHRS and CDR2 YFSETQ. Trimming cost V 2 bases and J 3 bases; bases outside gene matches: 1. CDR3 length: 13 amino acids. DNA of the CDR3: TGCGCCAGCAGCTTACGGGAGGGCTACGAGCAGTACTTC. As protein: CASSLREGYEQYF.